Listed here are 28 T cell receptor beta chains from one sample, sequenced in a study of T-cell reconstitution after alpha-beta-depleted transplantation in children. TCRbeta library preparation incorporated unique molecular identifiers. Via MiXCR, TCRdb re-called the PCR reads, giving one row per CDR3 protein. The data contain some 550,000 distinct CDR3 sequences, roughly 23% of them singletons. This sample comprised PBMCs, mostly from graft donor cells, obtained 360 days after TCRalphabeta/CD19-depleted stem cell transplant. All receptors derive from a boy younger than two who had a stem cell transplant for acute myeloid leukemia, so the T cells may come from the graft donor.

This clonotype was recorded many times. The V gene is TRBV28, the J gene TRBJ2-3, with D possibly matching TRBD1 (6 bases). V was cut by 5 bases and J by 2 bases, with 11 bases left in between. Looked up from germline, CDR1 is MDHEN and CDR2 is SYDVKM. The CDR3 covers 14 residues. In DNA form, the CDR3 reads TGTGCCAGCAGTCCCCGACAGGTCACAGATACGCAGTATTTT. Translating gives CASSPRQVTDTQYF.

The gene calls are TRBV24-1 and TRBJ2-4; D remains ambiguous. Germline CDR1 is KGHDR and CDR2 is SFDVKD. The CDR3 extends over 12 amino acids. V gave up 8 bases and J gave up 4 bases, with 8 bases separating them. The CDR3 DNA sequence: TGTGCCACCACCGACAAGAAAAACATTCAGTACTTC. Protein: CATTDKKNIQYF.

This clonotype was seen repeatedly, ten times or more. The CDR3 region has the DNA TGCAGCGGACGAGGCGAGACCCAGTACTTC. This codes for CSGRGETQYF. This rearrangement joins TRBV29-1 to TRBJ2-5, with D hard to call. The V and J ends lost 7 bases and 5 bases respectively, with 8 bases between them. The CDR3 is 10 amino acids. The germline gives CDR1 SQVTM, CDR2 ANQGSEA.

V and J are TRBV12-3 or TRBV12-4 and TRBJ2-3; D may be TRBD1 (5 bases). This CDR3 is 14 amino acids long. V lost 2 bases and J lost 8, with 14 bases in between. The CDR3 nucleotides read TGTGCCAGCAGTTTATGGGCGACAGTCAGTACGCAGTATTTT. Residues: CASSLWATVSTQYF.

This clonotype was observed many times. This chain uses TRBV3-1 with TRBJ2-7; TRBD2 agrees at 8 bases. Germline-derived CDR1 and CDR2 are LGHDT and YNNKEL (reference sequence). Unmatched junction bases numbered 5, after V lost 4 bases and J lost 0 bases. The CDR3 is 15 residues long. The CDR3, as DNA: TGTGCCAGCAGCCCCGGTGGGACTAGCTCCTACGAGCAGTACGTC. It specifies CASSPGGTSSYEQYV.

This clonotype showed up many times. The rearrangement uses TRBV7-9 and TRBJ1-6; maybe TRBD1 (6 bases). V shed 5 bases and J shed 4 bases, with 9 bases lying between them. CDR3 length: 14 residues. Germline V gene sequence: CDR1 SEHNR, CDR2 FQNEAQ (reference sequence). The CDR3 region is CASSPDSYNSPLHF. CDR3 DNA sequence: TGTGCCAGCAGCCCGGACAGTTATAATTCACCCCTCCACTTT. Combining the CDR3 with reference TRBV7-9 and TRBJ1-6 gives the whole variable domain DTGVSQNPRHKITKRGQNVTFRCDPISEHNRLYWYRQTLGQGPEFLTYFQNEAQLEKSRLLSDRFSAERPKGSFSTLEIQRTEQGDSAMYLCASSPDSYNSPLHFGNGTRLTVT.

This clonotype was picked up a small number of times. The V gene is TRBV10-3, the J gene TRBJ2-7; TRBD2 matches at 8 bases. CDR1 is ENHRY and CDR2 is SYGVKD in the germline V gene. The CDR3 is 13 residues long. Trimming cost V 2 bases and J 9 bases; bases outside gene matches: 6. CDR3 in amino acids: CAISERKAGGQYV. CDR3 in DNA: TGTGCCATCAGTGAGAGGAAGGCGGGGGGGCAGTACGTC.

The rearrangement links TRBV29-1 to TRBJ1-3; possibly TRBD1 for D (6 bases). This CDR3 region has 13 residues. Germline values: CDR1 SQVTM, CDR2 ANQGSEA. Trimming removed 7 bases from V and 2 bases from J, with 12 bases in between. CDR3 loop: CSAIQGPGNTIYF. The CDR3 coding sequence is TGCAGCGCTATACAGGGTCCTGGAAACACCATATATTTT.

The chain couples TRBV7-8 to TRBJ2-1, with 8 bases matching TRBD2. Germline V gene data show CDR1 as SGHVS and CDR2 as FQNEAQ. V lost 1 base, J lost 10 bases, and 9 bases stayed unmatched. The CDR3 is made up of 15 amino acids. The CDR3 region is CASSLEGSGVYEQFF. In DNA form, the CDR3 reads TGTGCCAGCAGCTTAGAAGGTAGCGGGGTATACGAGCAGTTCTTC.

This clonotype was observed many times. The chain is built from TRBV29-1 and TRBJ2-3; D uncertain. This CDR3 has 12 amino acids. Trimming cost V 1 base and J 6 bases, with 8 bases left between them. Germline assignment: CDR1 SQVTM and CDR2 ANQGSEA. As DNA, the CDR3 is TGCAGCGTTGAAGCGCCCGTGGATACGCAGTATTTT. It is translated as CSVEAPVDTQYF.

The sample holds a few counts of this clonotype. The chain links TRBV7-2 to TRBJ2-3; TRBD1 aligns across 8 bases. Germline lookup yields CDR1 SGHTA and CDR2 FQGNSA. The CDR3 has 15 amino acids. J lost 5 bases, V lost 5 bases, and 9 bases had no gene match. The CDR3 spells CASSERTGWEDTQYF. CDR3 bases: TGTGCCAGCAGCGAACGGACAGGGTGGGAAGATACGCAGTATTTT.

This chain uses TRBV28 with TRBJ2-3; D gene ambiguous. Germline V lookup: CDR1 MDHEN, CDR2 SYDVKM. V was trimmed by 4 bases and J by 1 base, leaving 12 bases between them. The CDR3 has 15 amino acids. The CDR3 region is CASSSGVRRTDTQYF. The DNA of the CDR3 is TGTGCCAGCAGTTCAGGAGTCCGCCGCACAGATACGCAGTATTTT.

The rearrangement uses TRBV7-2 and TRBJ2-3; TRBD1 is a possible D gene (5 bases). In germline, CDR1 is SGHTA, CDR2 FQGNSA. The CDR3 spans 13 residues. The V end was cut by 5 bases, the J end by 5 bases, with 11 bases between. This chain's CDR3 is CASSPQVRDTQYF. The CDR3, as DNA: TGTGCCAGCAGCCCACAGGTTCGAGATACGCAGTATTTT.

This clonotype was observed many times. This chain uses TRBV20-1 with TRBJ2-3, with 12 bases aligning to TRBD2. V lost 4 bases, J lost 5 bases, and 7 bases stayed unmatched. Germline V gene data show CDR1 as DFQATT and CDR2 as SNEGSKA (reference sequence). This CDR3 has 15 residues. The CDR3 loop reads CSATPLAGGLDTQYF. Here the CDR3 DNA reads TGCAGTGCTACCCCACTAGCGGGGGGACTAGATACGCAGTATTTT.

This clonotype appeared many times. The chain joins TRBV4-1 to TRBJ2-1, with D perhaps given as TRBD1 or TRBD2 (5 bases each). V lost 0 bases, J lost 4 bases, and 16 bases lay in between. CDR1 MGHRA and CDR2 YSYEKL come from the germline V gene. The CDR3 consists of 17 residues. Written as DNA, the CDR3 is TGCGCCAGCAGCCAAGATCTGACAGCGCCGGGATACAATGAGCAGTTCTTC. It translates to CASSQDLTAPGYNEQFF.

The chain carries TRBV7-9 and TRBJ2-1; no definite D call. The CDR3 consists of 16 residues. Trimming took off 1 base at V and 0 bases at J, with 10 bases between the two ends. Germline V lookup: CDR1 SEHNR, CDR2 FQNEAQ (reference sequence). Here the CDR3 reads CASSLGSGFSYNEQFF. The CDR3 DNA is TGTGCCAGCAGCTTAGGGTCCGGATTCTCCTACAATGAGCAGTTCTTC.

This clonotype was found a few times. V usage is TRBV6-1 and J usage is TRBJ2-3; 12 nucleotides match TRBD2. Germline CDR1 and CDR2: MNHNS and SASEGT. The length of the CDR3 is 15 residues. V lost 8 bases, J lost 5 bases, and 8 bases stayed unmatched. CDR3 nucleotide sequence: TGTGCCAGCGGGAGACTAGCGGGGGAGGGAGATACGCAGTATTTT. Protein product: CASGRLAGEGDTQYF.

The chain has TRBV20-1 and TRBJ2-3; TRBD2 matches 11 bases. Germline V gene lookup returns CDR1 DFQATT and CDR2 SNEGSKA (reference sequence). V lost 0 bases and J lost 6; bases outside the gene matches: 8. The CDR3 consists of 16 residues. CDR3 region: CSARDRASGGRDTQYF. Here the CDR3 DNA reads TGCAGTGCTAGAGATCGGGCTAGCGGGGGGAGGGATACGCAGTATTTT.

This clonotype was found a few times. The V and J genes are TRBV20-1 and TRBJ2-5, with D possibly TRBD1 on 6 matching bases. Trimming cost V 5 bases and J 2 bases, with 15 bases left between them. The CDR3 sequence is 14 residues long. CDR1 is DFQATT and CDR2 is SNEGSKA in the germline V gene (reference sequence). The CDR3 nucleotides are TGCAGTGCTGTCCCGGGACACCTACAAGAGACCCAGTACTTC. Translation: CSAVPGHLQETQYF.

This clonotype has just one count. The rearrangement joins TRBV4-2 to TRBJ2-7, with D possibly TRBD2 on 7 matching bases. The CDR3 extends over 15 amino acids. V gave up 0 bases and J gave up 3 bases, with 12 bases separating them. Germline lookup yields CDR1 LGHNA and CDR2 YNFKEQ. This CDR3 reads CASSQEWGGNYEQYF. Here the CDR3 DNA reads TGTGCCAGCAGCCAAGAGTGGGGGGGCAACTACGAGCAGTACTTC.

The chain recombines TRBV5-1 with TRBJ2-5; the D is unclear. CDR1 and CDR2 (germline): SGHRS, YFSETQ. The V gene lost 1 base and the J gene lost 1 base, with 8 bases spanning the gap. This CDR3 is built from 14 residues. The CDR3 loop reads CASSLSTAQETQYF. DNA for the CDR3: TGCGCCAGCAGCTTGAGTACGGCCCAAGAGACCCAGTACTTC.

Only one count was recorded for this clonotype. The V gene is TRBV28, the J gene TRBJ1-4; 9 bases agree with TRBD1. CDR3 size: 16 residues. J lost 10 bases, V lost 3 bases, and 12 bases had no gene match. Looked up from germline, CDR1 is MDHEN and CDR2 is SYDVKM. The CDR3 sequence is CASSLRHRGLGGKLFF. CDR3 sequence (DNA): TGTGCCAGCAGTTTGCGACACAGGGGGCTTGGCGGAAAACTGTTTTTT.

CDR3 residues: CASSLGISGGAVDTQYF. CDR3 DNA sequence: TGTGCCAGCAGCTTAGGGATTAGCGGGGGGGCCGTAGATACGCAGTATTTT. The V gene is TRBV11-2, the J gene TRBJ2-3, with 11 bases aligning to TRBD2. The CDR3 is 17 residues long. The V gene end was trimmed by 1 base and the J gene end by 5 bases; junction bases not matched to a gene: 8. The germline V gene has CDR1 SGHAT and CDR2 FQNNGV.

This chain connects TRBV6-1 to TRBJ1-1, with D unresolved. The germline gives CDR1 MNHNS, CDR2 SASEGT. Trimming shortened V by 3 bases and J by 1 base, and 9 bases separated the two germline ends. This CDR3 region has 14 residues. CDR3 sequence: CASSERTENTEAFF. CDR3 bases: TGTGCCAGCAGTGAGCGGACCGAGAACACTGAAGCTTTCTTT.

The sample holds one count of this clonotype. A much larger clone differs from this one at a single base, so this may be a read error. The chain couples TRBV9 to TRBJ2-3; D call uncertain. Germline-derived CDR1 and CDR2 are SGDLS and YYNGEE. V was cut by 2 bases and J by 2 bases, with 3 bases left in between. The CDR3 has 12 residues. CDR3 residues: CASSVYTDTQYF. As DNA, the CDR3 is TGTGCCAGCAGCGTTTACACAGATACGCAGTATTTT.

A few counts support this clonotype. V and J are TRBV28 and TRBJ2-5; tentatively, D is TRBD1 (6 bases). Germline V gene sequence: CDR1 MDHEN, CDR2 SYDVKM. Trimming cost V 6 bases and J 4 bases, with 15 bases left between them. This CDR3 spans 14 amino acids. The CDR3 bases are TGTGCCAGCAGCGACAGGAACCCCCCAGAGACCCAGTACTTC. Residues: CASSDRNPPETQYF.

This chain links TRBV11-3 with TRBJ2-1, with D possibly matching TRBD2 (5 bases). The CDR3 sequence is 16 residues long. V lost 8 bases and J lost 4, with 21 bases in between. Germline CDR1 is SGHNT and CDR2 is YENEEA. Here the CDR3 DNA reads TGTGCCAGCTCTTCGGCAGAGGGAGTCCCATACAATGAGCAGTTCTTC. Translating it yields CASSSAEGVPYNEQFF.

The J gene is TRBJ2-2, the V gene TRBV4-3; D is unresolved. The CDR3 runs 16 residues. Between the trimmed V and J ends, which lost 4 bases and 0 bases, there was a span of 12 bases. Germline CDR1 LGHNA, CDR2 YSLEER. Here the CDR3 reads CASSLPRRANTGELFF. CDR3 coding DNA: TGCGCCAGCAGCCTCCCGAGGCGTGCGAACACCGGGGAGCTGTTTTTT.